This section outlines one T cell receptor beta chain sequence together with its context. Germline V CDR1 and CDR2: SGHRS, YFSETQ. V was pared by 4 bases and J by 8 bases, with 13 bases between. This CDR3 is built from 14 residues. Assay used: immunoSEQ multiplex PCR; TCRdb lists only in-frame clones, some missing. The repertoire holds about 710,000 clones, with around 87% as singletons. This sample stems from a study of shared T cell receptors in the human thymus. These data were also reused for a study on human thymus T cells. From that paper: Donation came from healthy Finnish infants having corrective surgery for congenital heart defects. The thymus was resected at corrective cardiac surgery. Repertoires from thymus and blood appeared to show biased V and J gene usage. Related work showed strongly overlapping thymic repertoires across unrelated individuals.

The sample was thymocytes. The V gene is TRBV5-1, the J gene TRBJ1-6; D is unclear. The sequence derives from a boy in the first two years of life with a congenital heart defect. CDR3 bases: TGCGCCAGCAGCCCCGAGGGCGATTATTCACCCCTCCACTTT. The encoded protein is CASSPEGDYSPLHF.